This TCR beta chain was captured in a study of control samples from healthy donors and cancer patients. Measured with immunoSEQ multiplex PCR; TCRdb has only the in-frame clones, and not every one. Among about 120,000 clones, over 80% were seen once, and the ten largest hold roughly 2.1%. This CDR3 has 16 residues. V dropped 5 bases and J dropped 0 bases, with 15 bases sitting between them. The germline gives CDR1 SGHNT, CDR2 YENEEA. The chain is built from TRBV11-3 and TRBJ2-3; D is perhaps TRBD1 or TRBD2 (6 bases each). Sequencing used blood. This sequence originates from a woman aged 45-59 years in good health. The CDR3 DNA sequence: TGTGCCAGCAGCCCCCGAAAGGGGGGTAGCACAGATACGCAGTATTTT. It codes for CASSPRKGGSTDTQYF.